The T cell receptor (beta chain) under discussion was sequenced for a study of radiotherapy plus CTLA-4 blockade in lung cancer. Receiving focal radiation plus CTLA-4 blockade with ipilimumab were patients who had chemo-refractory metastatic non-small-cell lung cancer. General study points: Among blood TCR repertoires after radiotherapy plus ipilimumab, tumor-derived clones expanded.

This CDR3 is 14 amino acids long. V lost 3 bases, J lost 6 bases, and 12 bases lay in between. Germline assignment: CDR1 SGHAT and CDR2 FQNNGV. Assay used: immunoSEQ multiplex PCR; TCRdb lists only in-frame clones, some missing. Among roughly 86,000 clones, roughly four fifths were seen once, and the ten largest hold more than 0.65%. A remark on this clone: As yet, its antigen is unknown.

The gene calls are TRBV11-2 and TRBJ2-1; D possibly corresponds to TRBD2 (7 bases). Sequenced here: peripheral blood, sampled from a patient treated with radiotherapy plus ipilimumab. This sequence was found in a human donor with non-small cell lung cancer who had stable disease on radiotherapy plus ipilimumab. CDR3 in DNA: TGTGCCAGCAGCTTGTGGGGGGGCCGCAATGAGCAGTTCTTC. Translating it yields CASSLWGGRNEQFF.